This is a list of T cell receptor beta chains from one sample in a study of human T cells and chemical hapten exposure. TCRdb used MiXCR to reprocess the 5' RACE reads, holding one entry per CDR3 protein. The repertoire holds fewer than 150,000 distinct CDR3 sequences, approximately 20% seen once, with around 2.7% in the top ten. The receptors shown here come from a human donor in good health. Both conserved end residues are part of each CDR3. Each record gives: V gene, J gene, CDR3 length, clone size, D gene, CDR3 DNA, CDR3 protein. The D gene is left open where the match is weak. Not all rows give a size; the values are once, few, many and, for expanded clones, a class.

V gene: TRBV12-5; J gene: TRBJ1-1; CDR3 length: 13; clone size: NA; D gene: NA; CDR3 DNA: TGTGCTAGTGGGGATGCAGGGTTGGCTGAAGCTTTCTTT; CDR3 protein: CASGDAGLAEAFF
V gene: TRBV19; J gene: TRBJ2-6; CDR3 length: 16; clone size: few; D gene: NA; CDR3 DNA: TGTGCCAGTAGCATGCCAGCGGGCCCTGGGGCCAACGTCCTGACTTTC; CDR3 protein: CASSMPAGPGANVLTF
V gene: TRBV28; J gene: TRBJ1-4; CDR3 length: 14; clone size: few; D gene: NA; CDR3 DNA: TGTGCCAGCAGTTCCCCGACAGTGAATGAAAAACTGTTTTTT; CDR3 protein: CASSSPTVNEKLFF
V gene: TRBV20-1; J gene: TRBJ1-1; CDR3 length: 14; clone size: NA; D gene: NA; CDR3 DNA: TGCAGTGCTCTGCCTATCCAGGAGAGGACTGAAGCTTTCTTT; CDR3 protein: CSALPIQERTEAFF
V gene: TRBV10-1; J gene: TRBJ2-1; CDR3 length: 15; clone size: NA; D gene: NA; CDR3 DNA: TGCGCCAGCAGTGAGTCTAGCGCCGAGCCCGATGAGCAGTTCTTC; CDR3 protein: CASSESSAEPDEQFF
V gene: TRBV7-8; J gene: TRBJ1-2; CDR3 length: 12; clone size: few; D gene: NA; CDR3 DNA: TGTGCCAGCAGCTTAACTAACTATGGCTACACCTTC; CDR3 protein: CASSLTNYGYTF
V gene: TRBV5-1; J gene: TRBJ1-5; CDR3 length: 15; clone size: NA; D gene: TRBD1; CDR3 DNA: TGCGCCAGCAGCTGGACAGGGGGGGCTAATCAGCCCCAGCATTTT; CDR3 protein: CASSWTGGANQPQHF
V gene: TRBV28; J gene: TRBJ1-5; CDR3 length: 17; clone size: NA; D gene: NA; CDR3 DNA: TGTGCCAGCAGTCCCCAGTTGCTGATTGGTAGCAATCAGCCCCAGCATTTT; CDR3 protein: CASSPQLLIGSNQPQHF
V gene: TRBV4-1; J gene: TRBJ2-3; CDR3 length: 15; clone size: NA; D gene: TRBD1; CDR3 DNA: TGCGCCAGCAGCCAAGGGGACAGGATGACAGATACGCAGTATTTT; CDR3 protein: CASSQGDRMTDTQYF
V gene: TRBV19; J gene: TRBJ2-3; CDR3 length: 15; clone size: few; D gene: TRBD2; CDR3 DNA: TGTGCCAGCTCCGAGCGGGAGGCTTCGATTCGTACGCAGTATTTT; CDR3 protein: CASSEREASIRTQYF
V gene: TRBV29-1; J gene: TRBJ2-2; CDR3 length: 15; clone size: NA; D gene: TRBD1; CDR3 DNA: TGCAGCGTTGAAGAGGGGACAGCGAACACCGGGGAGCTGTTTTTT; CDR3 protein: CSVEEGTANTGELFF
V gene: TRBV30; J gene: TRBJ1-2; CDR3 length: 13; clone size: few; D gene: NA; CDR3 DNA: TGTGCCTGGGAAAAGGGGCGGTACTATGGCTACACCTTC; CDR3 protein: CAWEKGRYYGYTF
V gene: TRBV2; J gene: TRBJ2-1; CDR3 length: 12; clone size: few; D gene: NA; CDR3 DNA: TGTGCCAGCAGTGAAAGATACAATGAGCAGTTCTTC; CDR3 protein: CASSERYNEQFF
V gene: TRBV7-2; J gene: TRBJ2-3; CDR3 length: 12; clone size: NA; D gene: TRBD2; CDR3 DNA: TGTGCCAGCAGACTAGCGCTAGATACGCAGTATTTT; CDR3 protein: CASRLALDTQYF
V gene: TRBV11-3; J gene: TRBJ2-7; CDR3 length: 16; clone size: NA; D gene: TRBD1; CDR3 DNA: TGTGCCAGCAGCCGTTCCTCCGGGACAGGGGATAACGAGCAGTACTTC; CDR3 protein: CASSRSSGTGDNEQYF
V gene: TRBV29-1; J gene: TRBJ2-3; CDR3 length: 12; clone size: NA; D gene: NA; CDR3 DNA: TGCAGCGTTGAGAGGGGAGTGGATACGCAGTATTTT; CDR3 protein: CSVERGVDTQYF
V gene: TRBV9; J gene: TRBJ2-3; CDR3 length: 16; clone size: NA; D gene: TRBD2; CDR3 DNA: TGTGCCAGCAGCGTGAATAGCGGGAGAAGGTCGGATACGCAGTATTTT; CDR3 protein: CASSVNSGRRSDTQYF
V gene: TRBV15; J gene: TRBJ2-4; CDR3 length: 16; clone size: NA; D gene: NA; CDR3 DNA: TGTGCCACCAGCGGCGCAATCTCTGGAGCCAAAAACATTCAGTACTTC; CDR3 protein: CATSGAISGAKNIQYF
V gene: TRBV20-1; J gene: TRBJ1-1; CDR3 length: 9; clone size: NA; D gene: NA; CDR3 DNA: TGCAGTGCTAGGGCGGAAGCTTTCTTT; CDR3 protein: CSARAEAFF
V gene: TRBV3-1; J gene: TRBJ2-7; CDR3 length: 19; clone size: NA; D gene: TRBD2; CDR3 DNA: TGTGCCAGCAGCCAAACAGTCGCTCTAGCGGGAGGTTGTTCCTACGAGCAGTACTTC; CDR3 protein: CASSQTVALAGGCSYEQYF
V gene: TRBV27; J gene: TRBJ1-1; CDR3 length: 17; clone size: few; D gene: NA; CDR3 DNA: TGTGCCAGCAGTTTTTTACCGGGGGGCAATATGAACACTGAAGCTTTCTTT; CDR3 protein: CASSFLPGGNMNTEAFF
V gene: TRBV4-1; J gene: TRBJ2-7; CDR3 length: 18; clone size: few; D gene: TRBD1; CDR3 DNA: TGCGCCAGCAGCCAAGCGAAGATGGCAGGGACAGGATCCTACGAGCAGTACTTC; CDR3 protein: CASSQAKMAGTGSYEQYF
V gene: TRBV29-1; J gene: TRBJ2-5; CDR3 length: 16; clone size: few; D gene: TRBD2; CDR3 DNA: TGCAGCGTACTAACACTAGCGGGACATCTCCTGGAGACCCAGTACTTC; CDR3 protein: CSVLTLAGHLLETQYF
V gene: TRBV10-3; J gene: TRBJ1-3; CDR3 length: 17; clone size: few; D gene: NA; CDR3 DNA: TGTGCCATCAGTGAGAGCCGGGACCGGGCCTCTGGAAACACCATATATTTT; CDR3 protein: CAISESRDRASGNTIYF
V gene: TRBV12-3/TRBV12-4; J gene: TRBJ1-4; CDR3 length: 15; clone size: NA; D gene: TRBD1; CDR3 DNA: TGTGCCAGCGGTTTACAGGGGGCGAGAAATGAAAAACTGTTTTTT; CDR3 protein: CASGLQGARNEKLFF
V gene: TRBV6-6; J gene: TRBJ1-2; CDR3 length: 12; clone size: few; D gene: NA; CDR3 DNA: TGTGCCAGCAGAGACACAAACTATGGCTACACCTTC; CDR3 protein: CASRDTNYGYTF
V gene: TRBV11-3; J gene: TRBJ1-2; CDR3 length: 13; clone size: NA; D gene: TRBD1; CDR3 DNA: TGTGCCAGCAGCTTGGGAGGGGGCAATGGCTACACCTTC; CDR3 protein: CASSLGGGNGYTF
V gene: TRBV5-4; J gene: TRBJ2-7; CDR3 length: 12; clone size: NA; D gene: NA; CDR3 DNA: TGTGCCAGCAGCTTGGAGAGGTACGAGCAGTACTTC; CDR3 protein: CASSLERYEQYF
V gene: TRBV20-1; J gene: TRBJ2-1; CDR3 length: 14; clone size: NA; D gene: NA; CDR3 DNA: TGCAGTGCTAGAGATCTGGGGAAAGGGGTTGAGCAGTTCTTC; CDR3 protein: CSARDLGKGVEQFF
V gene: TRBV29-1; J gene: TRBJ1-2; CDR3 length: 9; clone size: NA; D gene: NA; CDR3 DNA: TGCAGCGTCACTGGGACCCTCACCTTC; CDR3 protein: CSVTGTLTF
V gene: TRBV25-1; J gene: TRBJ1-4; CDR3 length: 14; clone size: few; D gene: NA; CDR3 DNA: TGTGCCAGCAGTGGTTATCCGGACAGCCGGGAACTGTTTTTT; CDR3 protein: CASSGYPDSRELFF
V gene: TRBV5-4; J gene: TRBJ1-1; CDR3 length: 16; clone size: few; D gene: NA; CDR3 DNA: TGTGCCAGCAGCTTGGGAAACAGGCCTGGCGACACTGAAGCTTTCTTT; CDR3 protein: CASSLGNRPGDTEAFF
V gene: TRBV3-1; J gene: TRBJ1-2; CDR3 length: 12; clone size: NA; D gene: NA; CDR3 DNA: TGTGCCAGCAGCCAAGAGTTCAGCGGCTACACCTTC; CDR3 protein: CASSQEFSGYTF
V gene: TRBV28; J gene: TRBJ2-3; CDR3 length: 15; clone size: NA; D gene: NA; CDR3 DNA: TGTGCCAGCAGCGGAGGGCAGGGACGCACAGATACGCAGTATTTT; CDR3 protein: CASSGGQGRTDTQYF
V gene: TRBV19; J gene: TRBJ2-1; CDR3 length: 14; clone size: few; D gene: TRBD2; CDR3 DNA: TGTGCCAGTCGGGCGGGAGGGCCCACCCATGAGCAGTTCTTC; CDR3 protein: CASRAGGPTHEQFF
V gene: TRBV12-3/TRBV12-4; J gene: TRBJ2-3; CDR3 length: 16; clone size: few; D gene: NA; CDR3 DNA: TGTGCCAGCAGCCCCGGTGTTGGAGGGGTGGCAGATACGCAGTATTTT; CDR3 protein: CASSPGVGGVADTQYF
V gene: TRBV19; J gene: TRBJ2-7; CDR3 length: 15; clone size: few; D gene: TRBD1; CDR3 DNA: TGTGCCAGCCGCCCCAGGACAGGGGGCTTAGATGAGCAGTACTTC; CDR3 protein: CASRPRTGGLDEQYF
V gene: TRBV3-1; J gene: TRBJ2-7; CDR3 length: 14; clone size: few; D gene: NA; CDR3 DNA: TGTGCCAGCAGCCCAAAAGCGCCTACCTACGAGCAGTACTTC; CDR3 protein: CASSPKAPTYEQYF
V gene: TRBV6-5; J gene: TRBJ2-1; CDR3 length: 16; clone size: NA; D gene: TRBD2; CDR3 DNA: TGTGCCAGCAGCCGCCGGACTAGCGGGGGCTACAATGAGCAGTTCTTC; CDR3 protein: CASSRRTSGGYNEQFF
V gene: TRBV15; J gene: TRBJ1-5; CDR3 length: 13; clone size: NA; D gene: NA; CDR3 DNA: TGTGCCACCAGTACAAGGGTCGCTAGGCCCCAGCATTTT; CDR3 protein: CATSTRVARPQHF
V gene: TRBV6-6; J gene: TRBJ2-2; CDR3 length: 12; clone size: NA; D gene: TRBD2; CDR3 DNA: TGTGCCAGCTCGGGAGGGACCGGGGAGCTGTTTTTT; CDR3 protein: CASSGGTGELFF
V gene: TRBV19; J gene: TRBJ2-2; CDR3 length: 15; clone size: few; D gene: TRBD1; CDR3 DNA: TGTGCCAGTAGTATCCGGGACAGGGGAACCGGGGAGCTGTTTTTT; CDR3 protein: CASSIRDRGTGELFF
V gene: TRBV28; J gene: TRBJ2-6; CDR3 length: 18; clone size: few; D gene: NA; CDR3 DNA: TGTGCCAGCAGTACGCCAGGGCCGGGCGCGCCTGGGGCCAACGTCCTGACTTTC; CDR3 protein: CASSTPGPGAPGANVLTF
V gene: TRBV4-1; J gene: TRBJ2-2; CDR3 length: 16; clone size: few; D gene: TRBD2; CDR3 DNA: TGCGCCAGCAGCCAGCAGAGCGGGAAGCTCACCGGGGAGCTGTTTTTT; CDR3 protein: CASSQQSGKLTGELFF
V gene: TRBV29-1; J gene: TRBJ2-1; CDR3 length: 12; clone size: NA; D gene: NA; CDR3 DNA: TGCAGCGTTGATGCAGTCTACAATGAGCAGTTCTTC; CDR3 protein: CSVDAVYNEQFF
V gene: TRBV27; J gene: TRBJ2-3; CDR3 length: 16; clone size: few; D gene: TRBD1; CDR3 DNA: TGTGCCAGCAGTTTAGGACCGGGACAGGGAGCAGATACGCAGTATTTT; CDR3 protein: CASSLGPGQGADTQYF
V gene: TRBV28; J gene: TRBJ2-3; CDR3 length: 19; clone size: NA; D gene: TRBD2; CDR3 DNA: TGTGCCAGCAGCACCAAGGCCACTAGCGGGTGGCCGCACACAGATACGCAGTATTTT; CDR3 protein: CASSTKATSGWPHTDTQYF
V gene: TRBV12-3/TRBV12-4; J gene: TRBJ2-1; CDR3 length: 15; clone size: NA; D gene: TRBD2; CDR3 DNA: TGTGCCAGCAGTCTACTAGCGGGGGAACACAATGAGCAGTTCTTC; CDR3 protein: CASSLLAGEHNEQFF
V gene: TRBV28; J gene: TRBJ2-7; CDR3 length: 13; clone size: few; D gene: NA; CDR3 DNA: TGTGCCAGCAGTCCACCCCCTGGCTACGAGCAGTACTTC; CDR3 protein: CASSPPPGYEQYF
V gene: TRBV18; J gene: TRBJ1-5; CDR3 length: 14; clone size: few; D gene: NA; CDR3 DNA: TGTGCCAGCTCACCCGGGGCCCATCTTGGGTCCCAGCATTTT; CDR3 protein: CASSPGAHLGSQHF
V gene: TRBV28; J gene: TRBJ2-2; CDR3 length: 15; clone size: NA; D gene: NA; CDR3 DNA: TGTGCCAGCAGCCTACGGGTTTTCAACACCGGGGAGCTGTTTTTT; CDR3 protein: CASSLRVFNTGELFF
V gene: TRBV12-3/TRBV12-4; J gene: TRBJ1-4; CDR3 length: 15; clone size: few; D gene: NA; CDR3 DNA: TGTGCCAGCACCCTTAGAGGGGGGGTATGGGAAAAACTGTTTTTT; CDR3 protein: CASTLRGGVWEKLFF
V gene: TRBV29-1; J gene: TRBJ2-1; CDR3 length: 16; clone size: few; D gene: TRBD2; CDR3 DNA: TGCAGCGTCCGACTAGCGGGAGGTATCTCCTACAATGAGCAGTTCTTC; CDR3 protein: CSVRLAGGISYNEQFF
V gene: TRBV28; J gene: TRBJ1-5; CDR3 length: 20; clone size: NA; D gene: NA; CDR3 DNA: TGTGCCAGCAGTTTATATCCGTACTTGACAGGCTATAGGGACAATCAGCCCCAGCATTTT; CDR3 protein: CASSLYPYLTGYRDNQPQHF
V gene: TRBV30; J gene: TRBJ2-7; CDR3 length: 15; clone size: NA; D gene: NA; CDR3 DNA: TGTGCCTGGAGGGTTGACGGGAGAACTGCCCACGAGCAGTACTTC; CDR3 protein: CAWRVDGRTAHEQYF
V gene: TRBV15; J gene: TRBJ2-5; CDR3 length: 15; clone size: NA; D gene: NA; CDR3 DNA: TGTGCCACCAGTAGATCCCCGGCGTCCGGGGAGACCCAGTACTTC; CDR3 protein: CATSRSPASGETQYF
V gene: TRBV5-1; J gene: TRBJ1-1; CDR3 length: 14; clone size: few; D gene: NA; CDR3 DNA: TGCGCCAGCAGCCCCGGACAGTTTAACACTGAAGCTTTCTTT; CDR3 protein: CASSPGQFNTEAFF
V gene: TRBV30; J gene: TRBJ2-4; CDR3 length: 16; clone size: NA; D gene: TRBD1; CDR3 DNA: TGTGCCTGGAGTGTGCCGGGACAGGGAGCCAAAAACATTCAGTACTTC; CDR3 protein: CAWSVPGQGAKNIQYF
V gene: TRBV6-6; J gene: TRBJ2-1; CDR3 length: 17; clone size: few; D gene: NA; CDR3 DNA: TGTGCCAGCAGTTCCTACGTGACGGGGATTTCCTACAATGAGCAGTTCTTC; CDR3 protein: CASSSYVTGISYNEQFF
V gene: TRBV12-3/TRBV12-4; J gene: TRBJ1-4; CDR3 length: 15; clone size: few; D gene: TRBD1; CDR3 DNA: TGTGCCAGCAGTTGGCAGGGGGCAACTAATGAAAAACTGTTTTTT; CDR3 protein: CASSWQGATNEKLFF